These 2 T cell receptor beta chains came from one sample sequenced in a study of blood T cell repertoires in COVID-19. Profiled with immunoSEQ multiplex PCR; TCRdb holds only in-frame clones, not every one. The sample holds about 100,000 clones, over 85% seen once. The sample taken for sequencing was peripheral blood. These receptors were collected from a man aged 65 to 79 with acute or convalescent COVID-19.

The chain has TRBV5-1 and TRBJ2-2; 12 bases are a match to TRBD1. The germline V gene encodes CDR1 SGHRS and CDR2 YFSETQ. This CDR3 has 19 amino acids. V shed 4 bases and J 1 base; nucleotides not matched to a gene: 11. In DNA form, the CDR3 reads TGCGCCAGCAGCCACAACCCCGGGACAGGGGGCTGGAACACCGGGGAGCTGTTTTTT. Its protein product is CASSHNPGTGGWNTGELFF.

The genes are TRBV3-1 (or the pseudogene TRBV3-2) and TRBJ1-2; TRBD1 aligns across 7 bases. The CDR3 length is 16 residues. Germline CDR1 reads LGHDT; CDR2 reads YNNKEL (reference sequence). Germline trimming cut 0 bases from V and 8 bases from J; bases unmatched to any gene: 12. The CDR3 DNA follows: TGTGCCAGCAGCCAAGATAGAAAGGGGGCGTCTCTAGGCTACACCTTC. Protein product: CASSQDRKGASLGYTF.